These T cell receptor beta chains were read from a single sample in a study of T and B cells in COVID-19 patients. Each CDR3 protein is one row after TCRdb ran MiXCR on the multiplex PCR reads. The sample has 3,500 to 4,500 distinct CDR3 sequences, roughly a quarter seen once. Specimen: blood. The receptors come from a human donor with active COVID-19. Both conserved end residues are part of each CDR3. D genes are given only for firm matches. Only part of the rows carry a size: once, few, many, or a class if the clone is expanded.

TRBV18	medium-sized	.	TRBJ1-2	TGTGCCAGCTCACCAGCCGGGACCTATAACTATGGCTACACCTTC	CASSPAGTYNYGYTF
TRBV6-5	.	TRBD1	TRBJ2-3	TGTGCCAGCAGATCCGGGACAGGGAATTTGCAGTATTTT	CASRSGTGNLQYF
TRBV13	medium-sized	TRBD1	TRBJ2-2	TGTGCCAGCAGCGCGAGGACAGGGGGCGTTACGACCGGGGAGCTGTTTTTT	CASSARTGGVTTGELFF
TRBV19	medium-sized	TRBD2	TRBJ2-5	TGTGCCAGTAGGGGACTAGCGGGCCCGCAAGAGACCCAGTACTTC	CASRGLAGPQETQYF
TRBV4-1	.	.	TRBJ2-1	TGCGCCAGCAGCCAAACAAATCTAGTCTCCTACAATGAGCAGTTCTTC	CASSQTNLVSYNEQFF
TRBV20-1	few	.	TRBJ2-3	TGCAGTGCCGGTTCCGGGGTCGTAACAGATACGCAGTATTTT	CSAGSGVVTDTQYF
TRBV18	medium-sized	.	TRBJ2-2	TGTGCCAGCTTTTCGGACAGGAACACCGGGGAGCTGTTTTTT	CASFSDRNTGELFF
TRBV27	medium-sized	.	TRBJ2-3	TGTGCCAGCAGTTTAAACTCTAGAATCGATACGCAGTATTTT	CASSLNSRIDTQYF
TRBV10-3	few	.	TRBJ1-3	TGTGCCATCAACAGTCCTGGAAACACCATATATTTT	CAINSPGNTIYF
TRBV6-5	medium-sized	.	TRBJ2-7	TGTGCCAGCGAAAAGGGCGAAACCTACGAGCAGTACTTC	CASEKGETYEQYF